Reported below is one T cell receptor beta chain. No antigen is known for it. There are no base qualities to consult, and no much larger clone falls within one base. Genomic DNA was isolated from the sorted cells so that the TCRbeta CDR3 region could be sequenced. The immunoSEQ Assay was used for sequencing of TCRbeta CDR3 regions. The table was pulled from immuneACCESS by TCRdb, which kept in-frame rearrangements only. Such tables lose some clones; where checked, under half of the loss comes from unresolved V genes, and the rest has no known cause. In all, the sample holds tens of thousands of clones, and around 83% of those were seen once. The ten largest make up 1.5% to 2% of the sample. The sample is drawn from a study of OX40 agonist ivuxolimab in advanced cancers. A note on the overall study: The costimulatory receptor OX40 (CD134) was targeted by ivuxolimab, a fully human IgG2 agonistic monoclonal antibody. The paper reports the monotherapy dose-escalation portion (N of about 47 patients) of the phase I ivuxolimab trial. Intravenous ivuxolimab was administered to patients every 2 weeks at six dose levels: 0.01, 0.1, 0.3, 1.5, 3 and 10 mg/kg. Of the roughly 52 dose-escalation patients, hepatocellular carcinoma was present in about 20, melanoma in roughly 15, renal cell carcinoma in 9 and head and neck cancer in 9. Prior anti-PD-1, anti-PD-L1 or anti-CTLA-4 therapy was permitted, and checkpoint inhibitors had been received by roughly 42% of dose-escalation patients. Partial responses occurred in three dose-escalation patients: two with cutaneous melanoma and one with hepatocellular carcinoma. Peripheral TCRbeta sequencing was intended to test whether TCR sequence diversity was altered and clonal T-cell expansion was caused by ivuxolimab. The dose-escalation cohort was 80% to 90% male with a mean age of about 58 years, ranging from roughly 23 to 85. The investigation overall reported the following: Low levels of normalized T-cell clonal expansion were also seen in some patients who did not respond. After ivuxolimab, more expanded clones were found on average in CD8+ T cells than in CD4+ T cells. The antigen specificity of the clonally expanded peripheral T cells was not determined. In partial responders in the 0.1-3.0 mg/kg groups, normalized peripheral clonal expansion was found to be among the lowest, especially among CD8+ T cells. Clonal expansion of both CD4+ and CD8+ blood T cells was observed from baseline to week 6 at doses 0.1 to 3.0 mg/kg.

The trial excluded patients who had a history of autoimmune disease or who were on systemic immunosuppression. Peripheral blood for TCR sequencing was collected from all dose cohorts at baseline, on cycle 4 day 1, and on cycle 7 day 1. Samples were obtained from an open-label, multicenter, first-in-human phase I dose-escalation trial of ivuxolimab. Adults with locally advanced or metastatic head and neck squamous cell, hepatocellular, melanoma or renal cell carcinoma were enrolled in the trial. Before TCR sequencing, CD4+ T cells and CD8+ T cells from peripheral blood were sorted into separate populations. V loses 7 bases, J loses 8 bases, and the germline ends lie 17 bases apart. The germline V gene (reference sequence) gives CDR1 as MNHEY and CDR2 as SMNVEV. The CDR3 holds 13 amino acids from the cysteine to the phenylalanine. Left in the record is the CDR3 DNA by itself, 39 bases read in frame from the first base.

Recombination connected TRBV27 to TRBJ1-2, and TRBD1 may be the D gene, going by 5 matching bases. The source material was CD4+ or CD8+ T cells sorted from blood, sampled in a trial of the OX40 agonist ivuxolimab. The receptor was derived from an adult with an advanced solid tumor such as melanoma, head and neck, liver or kidney cancer. The CDR3 region has the sequence CASTSGGIGGYTF. The sequence in DNA is TGTGCCAGCACCTCGGGGGGGATTGGCGGCTACACCTTC.